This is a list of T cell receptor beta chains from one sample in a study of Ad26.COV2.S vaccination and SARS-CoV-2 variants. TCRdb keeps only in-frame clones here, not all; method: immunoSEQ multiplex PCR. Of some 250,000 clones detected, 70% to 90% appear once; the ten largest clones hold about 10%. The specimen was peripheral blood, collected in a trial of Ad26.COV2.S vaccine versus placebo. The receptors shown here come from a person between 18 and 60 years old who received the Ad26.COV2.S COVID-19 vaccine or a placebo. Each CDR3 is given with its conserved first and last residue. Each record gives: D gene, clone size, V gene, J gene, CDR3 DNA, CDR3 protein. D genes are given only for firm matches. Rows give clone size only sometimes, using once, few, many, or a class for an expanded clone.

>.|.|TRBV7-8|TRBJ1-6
TGTGCCAGCAGCCCCCTCCGTACTAATTCACCCCTCCACTTT
CASSPLRTNSPLHF
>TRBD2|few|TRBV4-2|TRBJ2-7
TGTGCCAGCAGCCAAGAACGGACTAGTCTCGAGCAGTACTTC
CASSQERTSLEQYF
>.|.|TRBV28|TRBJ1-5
TGTGCCAGCAGTTTATCCCCTGGACATTCTAGCAATCAGCCCCAGCATTTT
CASSLSPGHSSNQPQHF
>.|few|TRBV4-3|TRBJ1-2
TGCGCCAGCAGCCAATCCAGGGACCATGGCTACACCTTC
CASSQSRDHGYTF
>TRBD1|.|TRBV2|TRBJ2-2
TGTGCCAGCACTGGACAGGGGCTCACCGGGGAGCTGTTTTTT
CASTGQGLTGELFF
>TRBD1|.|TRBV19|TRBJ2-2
TGTGCCAGTAGCCGTTATTCCGGGACAGGGGGCACCAGGACCGGGGAGCTGTTTTTT
CASSRYSGTGGTRTGELFF
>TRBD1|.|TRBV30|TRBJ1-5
TGTGCCTGGAGTGCACCCCCGACAGGGGGTCAGCCCCAGCATTTT
CAWSAPPTGGQPQHF
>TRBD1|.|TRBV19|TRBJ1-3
TGTGCCAGTACCGACAGGGCTGGAAACACCATATATTTT
CASTDRAGNTIYF
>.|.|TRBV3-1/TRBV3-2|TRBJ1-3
TGTGCCAGCAGCCTAATCTCCGGGATCTCTGGAAACACCATATATTTT
CASSLISGISGNTIYF
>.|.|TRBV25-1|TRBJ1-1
TGTGCCAGCAGTGAACGCCGGGGGTTGAACACTGAAGCTTTCTTT
CASSERRGLNTEAFF
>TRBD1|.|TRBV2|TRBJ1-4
TGTGCCAGCAGTACAGGGGTGGGGAATGAAAAACTGTTTTTT
CASSTGVGNEKLFF
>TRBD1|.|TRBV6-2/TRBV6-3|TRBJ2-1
TGTGCCAGCAGTCGACGTGACAGGGGGCAGTTCTTC
CASSRRDRGQFF
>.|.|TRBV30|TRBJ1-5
TGTGCCTGGAGTGAGGCTCGAGGACGCTATCAGCCCCAGCATTTT
CAWSEARGRYQPQHF
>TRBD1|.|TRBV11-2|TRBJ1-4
TGTGCCAGCAGCCCAGGACAGGGTACTGAAAAACTGTTTTTT
CASSPGQGTEKLFF
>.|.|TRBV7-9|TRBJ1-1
TGTGCCAGCACCCCGGACGGAGACCACACTGAAGCTTTCTTT
CASTPDGDHTEAFF
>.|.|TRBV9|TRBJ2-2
TGTGCCAGCAGCGTATGGGGAGGAACCACCGGGGAGCTGTTTTTT
CASSVWGGTTGELFF
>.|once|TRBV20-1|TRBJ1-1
TGCAGTGCTAGACCAAGGGGTGAAGCTTTCTTT
CSARPRGEAFF
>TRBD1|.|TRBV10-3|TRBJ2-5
TGTGCCATCAGTGCCTCCCCGGGACAGGGGCCTTGGGAGACCCAGTACTTC
CAISASPGQGPWETQYF
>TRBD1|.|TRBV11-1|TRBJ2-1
TGTGCCAGCAGCAACGGACAGGGTAGCTATGAGCAGTTCTTC
CASSNGQGSYEQFF
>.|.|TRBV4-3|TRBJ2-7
TGCGCCAGCAGCCCCACCGGGTCCTCCTACGAGCAGTACTTC
CASSPTGSSYEQYF
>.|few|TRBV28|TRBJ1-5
TGTGCCAGCTATGGGAAACTGGGTCAGCCCCAGCATTTT
CASYGKLGQPQHF
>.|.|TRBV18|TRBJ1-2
TGTGCCAGCTCACCTCCCCGACTCTATGGCTACACCTTC
CASSPPRLYGYTF
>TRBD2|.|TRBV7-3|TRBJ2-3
TGTGCCAGCAGCTCCAAGCGGGGGGGCCAAACTGGCACAGATACGCAGTATTTT
CASSSKRGGQTGTDTQYF
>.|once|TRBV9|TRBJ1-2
TGTGCCAGCAGCGTAGGGGGCAATCCTAACTATGGCTACACCTTC
CASSVGGNPNYGYTF
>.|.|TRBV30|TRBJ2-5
TGTGCCTGGAGTGTACGGGCTAGAGAGACCCAGTACTTC
CAWSVRARETQYF
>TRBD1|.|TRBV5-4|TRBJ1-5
TGTGCCAGCAGCTTCGGGGGACAGCAGCCCCAGCATTTT
CASSFGGQQPQHF
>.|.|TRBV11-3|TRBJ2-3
TGTGCCAGCAGCTCGGGCGGAGGGGATACGCAGTATTTT
CASSSGGGDTQYF
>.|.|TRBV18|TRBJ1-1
TGTGCCAGCTCATCAACGAAACAGGGGAACACTGAAGCTTTCTTT
CASSSTKQGNTEAFF
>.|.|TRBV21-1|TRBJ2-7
TGTGCCAGCAGCAAAGTCAAGGGACAGGGTCCGGAGTGGGAGCAGTACTTC
CASSKVKGQGPEWEQYF
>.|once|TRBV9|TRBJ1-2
TGTGCCAGCAGCGGGACACGAGGGGGCTATGGCTACACCTTC
CASSGTRGGYGYTF
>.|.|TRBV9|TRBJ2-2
TGTGCCAGCAGCGTAAGCGGGAACACCGGGGAGCTGTTTTTT
CASSVSGNTGELFF
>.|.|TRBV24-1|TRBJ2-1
TGTGCCACCAGTGATTTGAAGAATCGAAGCTCCTACAATGAGCAGTTCTTC
CATSDLKNRSSYNEQFF
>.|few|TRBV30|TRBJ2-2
TGTGCCTGGAGTGTACTCAGGGCCGCCGGGGAGCTGTTTTTT
CAWSVLRAAGELFF
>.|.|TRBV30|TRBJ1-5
TGTGCCTGGAGTGTGGGGCAGCCCCAGCATTTT
CAWSVGQPQHF
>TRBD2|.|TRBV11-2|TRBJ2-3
TGTGCCAGCACCCTAGGGGCGGGAGGGCCGACAGATACGCAGTATTTT
CASTLGAGGPTDTQYF
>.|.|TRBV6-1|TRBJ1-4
TGTGCCAGCAGTGGATTCCACTTTTCAACTAATGAAAAACTGTTTTTT
CASSGFHFSTNEKLFF
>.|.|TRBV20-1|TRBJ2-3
TGCAGTGCTAGTTCGAGTCAGGGGATTACAGATACGCAGTATTTT
CSASSSQGITDTQYF
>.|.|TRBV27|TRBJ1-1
TGTGCCAGCAGTTTGTTTGACCGTAACACTGAAGCTTTCTTT
CASSLFDRNTEAFF
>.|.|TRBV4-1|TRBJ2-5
TGCGCCAGCAGCCAAGGAGAGACTGGACCAGAGACCCAGTACTTC
CASSQGETGPETQYF
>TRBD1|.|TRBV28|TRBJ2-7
TGTGCCAGCAGTTCCTGGGGGACAGCCTTGTCTTGGTACTTC
CASSSWGTALSWYF
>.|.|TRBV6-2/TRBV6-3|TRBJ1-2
TGTGCCAGCAGCCAAACTACTAACTATGGCTACACCTTC
CASSQTTNYGYTF
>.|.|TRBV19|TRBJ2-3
TGTGCCAGTAGTATGAGGTGGGGCGCAGATACGCAGTATTTT
CASSMRWGADTQYF
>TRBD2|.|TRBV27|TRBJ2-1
TGTGCCAGCAGTTTGTATACGTTTAGCGGGAGTACCAATGAGCAGTTCTTC
CASSLYTFSGSTNEQFF
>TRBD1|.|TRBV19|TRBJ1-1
TGTGCCAGTAGTATAGTCCGGACAGGGACGAACACTGAAGCTTTCTTT
CASSIVRTGTNTEAFF
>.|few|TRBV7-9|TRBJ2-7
TGTGCCAGCAGCTCAATAACCCCACGAATAGCGGAGGGGTACGAGCAGTACTTC
CASSSITPRIAEGYEQYF
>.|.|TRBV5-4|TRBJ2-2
TGTGCCAGCAGCTTTAGGGAAACAGGGGAGCTGTTTTTT
CASSFRETGELFF